One T cell receptor beta chain is described in this entry. Its antigen is not known. CDR3 length: 15 residues. Trimming left V 11 bases short and J 2 bases short, with 22 bases between. The data belong to a study of CD8 T cells in ankylosing spondylitis. Findings of the study overall: Within peripheral blood, clones linked to disease were CD8+ and relatively rare. Previously reported in reactive arthritis synovial fluid and blood were some of the motif variants. A TCR beta motif of eight or nine highly homologous variants seemed to mark ankylosing spondylitis blood.

Making use of molecular barcodes, quantitative 5'-RACE generated TCR beta libraries. TCRdb re-called the 5' RACE reads with MiXCR, one entry per CDR3 protein. Here the sample spans some 200,000 distinct CDR3 sequences, about 13% being singletons. The J gene is TRBJ2-7, the V gene TRBV12-3 or TRBV12-4; D may be TRBD1 (6 bases). The sequence was obtained from a male donor with ankylosing spondylitis or in good health (not recorded which). Sequenced input: blood, either unsorted or a sorted T cell fraction (not recorded which). The CDR3 loop reads CAVLLREQGPYEQYF. The CDR3 coding sequence is TGTGCCGTTCTCCTTCGGGAACAGGGCCCCTACGAGCAGTACTTC.